This TCR beta chain was retrieved from a study of beta chain features in type 1 diabetes. There are a few counts of this clone. Investigators reverse transcribed all isolated RNA, so they sequenced expressed TCRB transcripts. Generated by immunoSEQ multiplex PCR, the TCRdb table keeps only in-frame clones and is missing some. The top ten clones hold under 8.5% of a sample with hundreds of thousands of clones, 12% to 15% of them seen once. The sequenced sample consisted of central memory CD4+ T cells from blood. The clonotype comes from a man under 40 in good health.

The CDR3 is CASRGTGENQPQHF. The CDR3 bases are TGTGCCAGCAGGGGTACAGGGGAAAATCAGCCCCAGCATTTT. This chain uses TRBV25-1 with TRBJ1-5, with 7 bases aligning to TRBD1. The CDR3 sequence is 14 residues long. Germline V gene lookup returns CDR1 MGHDK and CDR2 SYGVNS. With 6 bases clipped from V and 4 bases from J, the junction kept 6 bases outside the gene matches.